This T cell receptor beta chain appears in the sequencing data of a study of stem cell transplantation in POMP-related autoinflammatory disease. Study-level background: CD8+ T cells were low and CD4+ cells naive-skewed before transplant.

PRAID featured prominent immunodeficiency. TCRdb's table, derived via immunoSEQ multiplex PCR, lists solely in-frame clones and lacks some. The sample holds roughly 68,000 clones; more than 75% are singletons and the top ten take about 0.71%. CDR3 length: 15 amino acids. The V gene end was trimmed by 5 bases and the J gene end by 2 bases; junction bases not matched to a gene: 8. The germline gives CDR1 SGHVS, CDR2 FNYEAQ. The rearrangement uses TRBV7-6 and TRBJ1-1; 7 bases fit TRBD1. The sequence was collected from a human patient with POMP-related autoinflammation and immune dysregulation (PRAID). The T cells may come from the graft donor. Source: CD4+ T cells from PBMCs, taken after stem cell transplantation. The CDR3 loop is CASSTRQGGNTEAFF. CDR3 coding DNA: TGTGCCAGCAGCACTCGACAGGGAGGAAACACTGAAGCTTTCTTT.